Below are 3 T cell receptor beta chains sequenced from a single sample in a study of T cell changes during pregnancy in multiple sclerosis. Sequencing used immunoSEQ multiplex PCR; TCRdb keeps in-frame clones, though not all of them. The sample lists around 64,000 clones; 80% to 95% were seen once. The sample here was CD4+ T cells from peripheral blood mononuclear cells, taken after pregnancy. The receptor set was obtained from a female donor with multiple sclerosis, enrolled in a pregnancy study.

The J gene is TRBJ2-3, the V gene TRBV19, with D tentatively TRBD2 (5 bases). Trimming pared 6 bases from V and 6 bases from J, leaving 19 bases between. Germline V gene lookup returns CDR1 LNHDA and CDR2 SQIVND (reference sequence). This CDR3 spans 15 amino acids. CDR3 in DNA: TGTGCCAGTAGGGGTCCGGACGGCGGGCTCGATACGCAGTATTTT. It encodes CASRGPDGGLDTQYF.

The gene calls are TRBV11-3 and TRBJ1-1; D uncertain. The CDR3 has 13 residues. Germline V gene sequence: CDR1 SGHNT, CDR2 YENEEA. The V end lost 5 bases, the J end lost 1 base, and 8 bases lay between the germline ends. As DNA, the CDR3 is TGTGCCAGCAGCCAGAGGGCGAACACTGAAGCTTTCTTT. Its translation is CASSQRANTEAFF.

The V call is TRBV27, the J call TRBJ2-1; possibly TRBD2 for D (5 bases). V lost 5 bases to trimming and J lost 6 bases, with 11 bases between them. Germline values: CDR1 MNHEY, CDR2 SMNVEV (reference sequence). This CDR3 spans 13 amino acids. CDR3 bases: TGTGCCAGCAGTCTCCGTGAGGGCAATGAGCAGTTCTTC. It is translated as CASSLREGNEQFF.